Listed below are T cell receptor beta chains from one sample, sequenced in a study of cytomegalovirus exposure and HLA in healthy donors. Assay: immunoSEQ multiplex PCR; the TCRdb copy retains only in-frame clones and omits some. The sample has over 150,000 clones, 68% seen once. Specimen: PBMCs. These receptors came from a middle-aged woman in good health and CMV-seropositive. Each CDR3 is given with its conserved first and last residue. Fields, in order: J gene, clone size, D gene, V gene, CDR3 protein, CDR3 DNA. The D gene is left open where the match is weak. The size entry is marked missing in some rows and otherwise reads once, few, many or a size class.

TRBJ1-4,.,.,TRBV19,CASIPDSSEKLFF,TGTGCCAGTATCCCGGACAGCTCAGAAAAACTGTTTTTT
TRBJ2-3,.,.,TRBV6-5,CASSSTRGTQYF,TGTGCCAGCAGTTCGACCAGGGGTACGCAGTATTTT
TRBJ2-7,.,.,TRBV13,CASSSARPSAQGSSYEQYF,TGTGCCAGCAGCTCCGCCCGCCCGTCCGCCCAGGGGAGCTCCTACGAGCAGTACTTC
TRBJ1-2,.,.,TRBV15,CATSLEAEDNYGYTF,TGTGCCACCAGCCTGGAGGCCGAGGATAACTATGGCTACACCTTC
TRBJ2-7,.,.,TRBV7-8,CASSLAVVAGYEQYF,TGTGCCAGCAGCTTAGCGGTCGTTGCGGGTTACGAGCAGTACTTC
TRBJ2-3,.,TRBD2,TRBV7-2,CASSLAGSGRGDTQYF,TGTGCCAGCAGCTTAGCCGGTAGCGGGAGAGGAGATACGCAGTATTTT
TRBJ2-7,few,.,TRBV28,CASSILGLTLTYEQYF,TGTGCCAGCAGCATCTTGGGACTTACACTTACCTACGAGCAGTACTTC
TRBJ2-7,.,.,TRBV21-1,CASSKERLLYEQYF,TGTGCCAGCAGCAAAGAGAGGTTGCTGTACGAGCAGTACTTC
TRBJ1-2,.,.,TRBV2,CASNGGSLLYGYTF,TGTGCCAGCAATGGCGGCAGCCTCCTCTATGGCTACACCTTC
TRBJ1-3,.,.,TRBV2,CASSPRGSSGNTIYF,TGTGCCAGCAGCCCCAGGGGAAGCTCTGGAAACACCATATATTTT
TRBJ2-7,.,.,TRBV21-1,CASSKLMYEQYF,TGTGCCAGCAGCAAACTGATGTACGAGCAGTACTTC
TRBJ2-1,once,.,TRBV10-3,CAISDLGSSNNEQFF,TGTGCCATCAGTGACCTCGGGAGTAGCAACAATGAGCAGTTCTTC
TRBJ1-4,.,TRBD1,TRBV6-5,CASSPGQAINEKLFF,TGTGCCAGCAGCCCTGGACAGGCAATTAATGAAAAACTGTTTTTT
TRBJ1-2,.,.,TRBV6-5,CASSSTAETGFYGYTF,TGTGCCAGCAGTTCCACTGCCGAGACAGGATTCTATGGCTACACCTTC
TRBJ2-7,.,TRBD1,TRBV28,CASSPDRGGYEQYF,TGTGCCAGCAGCCCCGACAGGGGAGGCTACGAGCAGTACTTC
TRBJ2-5,few,TRBD2,TRBV5-6,CASSFTGGRSETQYF,TGTGCCAGCAGCTTCACGGGGGGGCGTTCGGAGACCCAGTACTTC
TRBJ2-1,.,TRBD2,TRBV7-9,CASSLGGRVFGEQFF,TGTGCCAGCAGCTTGGGCGGGAGGGTATTTGGTGAGCAGTTCTTC
TRBJ2-7,.,TRBD1,TRBV29-1,CSVEGGDRSPCGQYF,TGCAGCGTTGAAGGGGGGGACAGGTCTCCCTGTGGGCAGTACTTC
TRBJ1-1,.,.,TRBV7-8,CASSLRGGVDKGTEAFF,TGTGCCAGCAGCCTGAGGGGGGGCGTCGATAAAGGCACTGAAGCTTTCTTT
TRBJ1-6,.,TRBD1,TRBV9,CASSRNGQVHSPLHF,TGTGCCAGCAGTCGGAATGGACAGGTTCATTCACCCCTCCACTTT
TRBJ1-1,few,TRBD1,TRBV4-2,CASSQDRQGHWEAFF,TGTGCCAGCAGCCAAGATCGACAGGGGCATTGGGAAGCTTTCTTT
TRBJ2-5,.,TRBD1,TRBV5-1,CASSPGTGVKETQYF,TGCGCCAGCAGCCCCGGGACAGGGGTAAAAGAGACCCAGTACTTC
TRBJ2-3,.,.,TRBV19,CASRNLAGKDTQYF,TGTGCCAGCCGCAATTTGGCGGGCAAAGATACGCAGTATTTT
TRBJ1-6,.,.,TRBV19,CASSGGGSPLHF,TGTGCCAGTAGTGGGGGCGGGTCACCCCTCCACTTT
TRBJ1-2,.,.,TRBV11-2,CASSLVRGIGYTF,TGTGCCAGCAGCTTAGTACGGGGGATTGGCTACACCTTC
TRBJ2-1,.,.,TRBV5-1,CASSLTESSYNEQFF,TGCGCCAGCAGCTTGACCGAGAGCTCCTACAATGAGCAGTTCTTC
TRBJ2-7,.,TRBD1,TRBV6-6,CASSTRDRENEQYF,TGTGCCAGCAGTACCCGGGACAGGGAAAACGAGCAGTACTTC